Following are 14 T cell receptor beta chains from one sample sequenced in a study of blood T cell repertoires in COVID-19. TCRdb keeps only in-frame clones here, not all; method: immunoSEQ multiplex PCR. Among more than 150,000 clones listed, 80% to 90% were seen once. The specimen was peripheral blood. The receptors were sampled from a woman in her 70s with acute or convalescent COVID-19.

The chain couples TRBV3-1 (or the pseudogene TRBV3-2) to TRBJ1-1; D is unclear. The CDR3 has 18 residues. Germline loops: CDR1 LGHDT, CDR2 YNNKEL (reference sequence). V dropped 0 bases and J dropped 2 bases, with 19 bases sitting between them. DNA of the CDR3: TGTGCCAGCAGCCAAGACTTGGGCAGGCTCTTGATTAACACTGAAGCTTTCTTT. Protein: CASSQDLGRLLINTEAFF.

The chain uses TRBV4-1 and TRBJ2-5; 10 bases map to TRBD2. The CDR3 has 16 residues. Unmatched junction bases numbered 11, after V lost 5 bases and J lost 5 bases. The V gene's germline CDR1 is MGHRA and CDR2 YSYEKL. The CDR3 DNA sequence: TGCGCCAGCAGCTACACGACTAGCGGGCTGGGGGAGACCCAGTACTTC. It yields the protein CASSYTTSGLGETQYF.

The chain couples TRBV5-6 to TRBJ1-2; D is undetermined. The CDR3 totals 13 residues. V was pared by 0 bases and J by 8 bases, with 11 bases between. Germline assignment: CDR1 SGHDT and CDR2 YYEEEE. The CDR3 reads CASSLAFEAGYTF. CDR3 DNA: TGTGCCAGCAGCTTGGCTTTTGAGGCGGGCTACACCTTC.

This clone was seen just once. In DNA, the CDR3 is TGCAGCGTTGAAGTTTGGACAGGGAGGGAAGAGACCCAGTACTTC. Translation gives CSVEVWTGREETQYF. The chain joins TRBV29-1 to TRBJ2-5; possible D gene TRBD1, 8 bases. The germline V gene has CDR1 SQVTM and CDR2 ANQGSEA. V was shortened by 1 base and J by 3 bases, with 15 bases between the two germline ends. The CDR3 is made up of 15 amino acids.

The chain uses TRBV6-4 and TRBJ1-3; tentatively, D is TRBD1 (5 bases). Germline CDR1 reads MRHNA; CDR2 reads SNTAGT. The CDR3 is made up of 15 amino acids. Trimming shortened V by 11 bases and J by 0 bases, and 17 bases separated the two germline ends. Here the CDR3 reads CAARQGGYSGNTIYF. In DNA, the CDR3 is TGTGCCGCAAGGCAGGGAGGGTACTCTGGAAACACCATATATTTT.

The chain recombines TRBV25-1 with TRBJ2-5; D may be TRBD1 (6 bases). The CDR3 has 13 amino acids. Germline V gives CDR1 MGHDK, CDR2 SYGVNS. The V end lost 8 bases, the J end lost 3 bases, and 13 bases lay between the germline ends. Written as DNA, the CDR3 is TGTGCCAGCTCCAAGGCAGGGGAAGAGACCCAGTACTTC. Protein sequence: CASSKAGEETQYF.

This clone was counted only a few times. The chain couples TRBV7-3 to TRBJ1-1; a possible D gene is TRBD1 (5 bases). The CDR3 length is 13 residues. The germline V and J ends were trimmed by 8 bases and 2 bases, with 12 bases remaining between them. Germline-derived CDR1 and CDR2 are SGHTA and FQGTGA. CDR3 in amino acids: CASGRGENTEAFF. For the CDR3, the DNA is TGTGCCAGCGGACGGGGGGAAAACACTGAAGCTTTCTTT.

The chain couples TRBV19 to TRBJ2-1; 14 positions match TRBD2. CDR1 LNHDA and CDR2 SQIVND come from the germline V gene (reference sequence). The CDR3 extends over 18 amino acids. V shed 1 base, J shed 1 base, and the junction held 3 bases outside the gene matches. CDR3 region: CASSIARTSGRSYNEQFF. The DNA for the CDR3 is TGTGCCAGTAGTATAGCTCGGACTAGCGGGAGGTCCTACAATGAGCAGTTCTTC.

The rearrangement links TRBV28 to TRBJ1-5; 8 bases match TRBD1. Germline assignment: CDR1 MDHEN and CDR2 SYDVKM. The CDR3 consists of 14 residues. Trimming cost V 6 bases and J 7 bases; bases outside gene matches: 8. CDR3 loop: CASRRGQGTQPQHF. CDR3 in DNA: TGTGCCAGCAGACGAGGACAGGGAACCCAGCCCCAGCATTTT.

J is TRBJ1-6 and V is TRBV15, with 10 bases lining up with TRBD1. CDR3 size: 15 residues. V shed 4 bases, J shed 6 bases, and the junction held 3 bases outside the gene matches. From germline, CDR1 is LNHNV and CDR2 YYDKDF (reference sequence). The CDR3 here is CATSKGQGVNSPLHF. CDR3 nucleotides: TGTGCCACCAGCAAAGGACAGGGGGTTAATTCACCCCTCCACTTT.

This chain connects TRBV7-9 to TRBJ1-5; D remains ambiguous. CDR1 is SEHNR, CDR2 FQNEAQ, per germline (reference sequence). The CDR3 spans 14 residues. V lost 5 bases to trimming and J lost 7 bases, with 15 bases between them. CDR3 in DNA: TGTGCCAGCAGCCGAGGTGGGAGCTCGCAGCCCCAGCATTTT. This translates into CASSRGGSSQPQHF. The full variable domain, in which reference TRBV7-9 and TRBJ1-5 provide the parts outside the CDR3, is DTGVSQNPRHKITKRGQNVTFRCDPISEHNRLYWYRQTLGQGPEFLTYFQNEAQLEKSRLLSDRFSAERPKGSFSTLEIQRTEQGDSAMYLCASSRGGSSQPQHFGDGTRLSIL.

The V and J genes are TRBV11-3 and TRBJ1-3, with D uncertain. The CDR3 loop spans 12 amino acids. CDR1 and CDR2 (germline): SGHNT, YENEEA. Trimming left V 5 bases short and J 3 bases short, with 5 bases between. CDR3 region: CASSTNGNTIYF. The CDR3 coding sequence is TGTGCCAGCAGCACAAATGGAAACACCATATATTTT.

The chain combines TRBV19 with TRBJ2-1; tentatively, D is TRBD1 (6 bases). The CDR3 has 16 amino acids. Germline CDR1 and CDR2: LNHDA and SQIVND (reference sequence). V shed 7 bases and J shed 9 bases, with 25 bases lying between them. This CDR3 is CASTRGGTVGGGEQFF. CDR3 nucleotide sequence: TGTGCCAGTACCCGAGGGGGTACAGTTGGGGGTGGTGAGCAGTTCTTC.

The J gene is TRBJ1-5, the V gene TRBV30, with 9 bases identical to TRBD1. Per the germline V gene, CDR1 is GTSNPN and CDR2 is SVGIG (reference sequence). CDR3 length: 17 residues. With 0 bases clipped from V and 8 bases from J, the junction kept 14 bases outside the gene matches. The CDR3: CAWSVLPDRGRQEPQHF. The CDR3 DNA follows: TGTGCCTGGAGTGTACTGCCGGACAGGGGACGTCAGGAGCCCCAGCATTTT.